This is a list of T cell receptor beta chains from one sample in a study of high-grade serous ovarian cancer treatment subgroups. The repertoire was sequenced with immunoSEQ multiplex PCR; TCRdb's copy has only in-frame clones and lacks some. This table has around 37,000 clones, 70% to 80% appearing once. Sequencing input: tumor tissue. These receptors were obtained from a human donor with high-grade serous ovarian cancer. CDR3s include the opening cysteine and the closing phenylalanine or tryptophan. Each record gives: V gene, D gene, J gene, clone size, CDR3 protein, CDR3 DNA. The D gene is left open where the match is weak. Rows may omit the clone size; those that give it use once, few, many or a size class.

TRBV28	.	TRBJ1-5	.	CASSLGLVWNQPQHF	TGTGCCAGCAGCCTCGGGCTCGTATGGAATCAGCCCCAGCATTTT
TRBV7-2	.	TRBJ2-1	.	CASSLGTTNEQFF	TGTGCCAGCAGCTTAGGGACTACCAATGAGCAGTTCTTC
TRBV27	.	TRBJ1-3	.	CASSFKQGSGNTIYF	TGTGCCAGCAGTTTTAAGCAGGGCTCGGGAAACACCATATATTTT
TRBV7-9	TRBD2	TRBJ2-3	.	CASSLGFSGAGQYF	TGTGCCAGCAGCTTAGGGTTTTCGGGAGCGGGACAGTATTTT
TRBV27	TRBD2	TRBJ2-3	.	CASSLPREGTDTQYF	TGTGCCAGCAGTTTGCCCAGGGAGGGTACAGATACGCAGTATTTT
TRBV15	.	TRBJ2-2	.	CATAGEASNTGELFF	TGTGCCACCGCAGGGGAAGCTTCGAACACCGGGGAGCTGTTTTTT
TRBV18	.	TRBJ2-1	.	CASSSSSYNEQFF	TGTGCCAGCTCATCCAGCTCCTACAATGAGCAGTTCTTC
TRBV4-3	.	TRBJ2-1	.	CASSQERNLAANEQFF	TGCGCCAGCAGCCAAGAACGAAATCTAGCTGCCAATGAGCAGTTCTTC
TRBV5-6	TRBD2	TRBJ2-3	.	CASSDLRGGQYF	TGTGCCAGCAGCGACCTCCGGGGGGGGCAGTATTTT
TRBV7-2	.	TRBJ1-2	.	CASSFNGYTF	TGTGCCAGCAGCTTTAATGGCTACACCTTC
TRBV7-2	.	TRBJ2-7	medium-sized	CASSADLGEQYF	TGTGCCAGCAGCGCGGACTTGGGCGAGCAGTACTTC
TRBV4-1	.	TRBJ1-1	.	CASSQDPRFTEAFF	TGCGCCAGCAGCCAAGACCCGAGGTTCACTGAAGCTTTCTTT
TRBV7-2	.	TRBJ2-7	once	CASTSGQRPYEQYF	TGTGCCAGCACCTCCGGACAGAGGCCTTATGAGCAGTACTTC
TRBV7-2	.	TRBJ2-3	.	CASSLSQRPSTDTQYF	TGTGCCAGCAGCTTATCCCAGAGACCTAGCACAGATACGCAGTATTTT
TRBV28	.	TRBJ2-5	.	CASSPVERVQETQYF	TGTGCCAGCAGTCCTGTGGAGCGGGTACAAGAGACCCAGTACTTC
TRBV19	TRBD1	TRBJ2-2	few	CASSRDRVVGELFF	TGTGCCAGTAGTCGGGACAGGGTCGTCGGGGAGCTGTTTTTT
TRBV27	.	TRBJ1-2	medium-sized	CASSPRIGEGYTF	TGTGCCAGCAGTCCCCGGATTGGGGAGGGCTACACCTTC
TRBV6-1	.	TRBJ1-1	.	CASRSAVVDTEAFF	TGTGCCAGCAGATCAGCCGTGGTCGACACTGAAGCTTTCTTT
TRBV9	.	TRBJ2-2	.	CASSVVQGDTGELFF	TGTGCCAGCAGCGTAGTGCAAGGGGACACCGGGGAGCTGTTTTTT
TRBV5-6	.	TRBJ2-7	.	CASNRGGHEQYF	TGTGCCAGCAACAGGGGAGGGCACGAGCAGTACTTC
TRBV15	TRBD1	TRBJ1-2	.	CATSRVTGGSYGYTF	TGTGCCACCAGCAGAGTCACAGGGGGGTCCTATGGCTACACCTTC
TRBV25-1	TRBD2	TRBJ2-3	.	CASSGSSGESTDTQYF	TGTGCCAGCAGTGGATCTAGCGGGGAAAGCACAGATACGCAGTATTTT
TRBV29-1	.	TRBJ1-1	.	CSVETGLGAFF	TGCAGCGTTGAAACAGGGTTGGGAGCTTTCTTC
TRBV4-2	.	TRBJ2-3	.	CASSQEGGSTQYF	TGTGCCAGCAGCCAAGAGGGGGGAAGTACGCAGTATTTT
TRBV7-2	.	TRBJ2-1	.	CASSQGTKNEQFF	TGTGCCAGCAGCCAGGGGACCAAAAATGAGCAGTTCTTC
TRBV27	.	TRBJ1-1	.	CASSLSAGGTEAFF	TGTGCCAGCAGTTTATCGGCGGGGGGCACTGAAGCTTTCTTT
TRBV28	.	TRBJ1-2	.	CASSLSFSDRLGRGYTF	TGTGCCAGCAGTTTATCCTTCTCGGACCGCCTTGGACGGGGCTACACCTTC
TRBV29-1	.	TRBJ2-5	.	CSVEGPETQYF	TGCAGCGTTGAAGGACCCGAGACCCAGTACTTC
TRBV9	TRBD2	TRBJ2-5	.	CASSRGGKETQYF	TGTGCCAGCAGCCGGGGGGGGAAGGAGACCCAGTACTTC
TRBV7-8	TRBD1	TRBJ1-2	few	CASSSDRGGAYGYTF	TGTGCCAGCAGCTCGGACAGGGGAGGGGCCTATGGCTACACCTTC
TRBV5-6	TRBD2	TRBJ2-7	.	CASSLDGTSPREQYF	TGTGCCAGCAGCTTGGATGGGACTAGCCCTCGCGAGCAGTACTTC
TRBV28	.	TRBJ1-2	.	CASSLQGDKGYTF	TGTGCCAGCAGTCTGCAAGGGGACAAGGGCTACACCTTC
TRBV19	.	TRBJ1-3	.	CASKPLGNTIYF	TGTGCCAGTAAACCCCTTGGAAACACCATATATTTT
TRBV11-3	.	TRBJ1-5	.	CASSLGAGSNQPQHF	TGTGCCAGCAGCTTAGGGGCAGGAAGCAATCAGCCCCAGCATTTT
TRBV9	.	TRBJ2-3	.	CASSVEPTTDTQYF	TGTGCCAGCAGCGTCGAACCTACCACAGATACGCAGTATTTT
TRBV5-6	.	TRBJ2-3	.	CASSLGVTQYF	TGTGCCAGCAGCTTGGGGGTTACGCAGTATTTT
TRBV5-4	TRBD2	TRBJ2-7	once	CASSLRTSGSEQYF	TGTGCCAGCAGCCTTCGGACTAGCGGGAGCGAGCAGTACTTC
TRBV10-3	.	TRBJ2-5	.	CAISERGETQYF	TGTGCCATCAGTGAGAGGGGTGAGACCCAGTACTTC